This T cell receptor beta chain is from a study of blood T cell repertoires in COVID-19. On the study more broadly: Sources were T cells, B-cell-depleted T cells, or PBMCs; the material itself was cDNA or gDNA.

Patients of the Seattle cohort, enrolled during active infection, were followed longitudinally. Clones were sequenced by immunoSEQ multiplex PCR, and TCRdb holds only the in-frame ones, with some missing. Of under 550,000 clones listed, approximately 90% are singletons. The CDR3 consists of 14 residues. Per germline, CDR1 SGHRS and CDR2 YFSETQ. Unmatched junction bases numbered 4, after V lost 4 bases and J lost 4 bases. Sequences were obtained from peripheral blood. The source is a young man with COVID-19, enrolled during active disease. The genes are TRBV5-1 and TRBJ2-1; 8 nucleotides agree with TRBD1. CDR3 coding DNA: TGCGCCAGCAGCGTGGGGACAGGATACAATGAGCAGTTCTTC. Amino acids: CASSVGTGYNEQFF.